What follows are 30 T cell receptor beta chains derived from one specimen sequenced in a study of blood T cells in healthy people across ages. With a J-beta primer mix and a sample-barcoded 5' primer, a second PCR ran roughly 6 to 11 cycles. TCRdb re-called the 5' RACE reads with MiXCR, one entry per CDR3 protein. The sample lists 1.5 million to 2 million distinct CDR3 sequences; 40% to 55% were seen once. Material: blood. These receptors all stem from a middle-aged woman in good health.

The J gene is TRBJ1-2, the V gene TRBV10-3; D uncertain. Between the trimmed V and J ends, which lost 6 bases and 6 bases, there was a span of 5 bases. From germline, CDR1 is ENHRY and CDR2 SYGVKD. The CDR3 is 10 amino acids. The CDR3 sequence: CAIREDGYTF. The DNA for the CDR3 is TGTGCCATCAGGGAGGATGGCTACACCTTC.

V and J are TRBV12-3 or TRBV12-4 and TRBJ2-7, with TRBD1 as a possible D gene (6 bases). The CDR3 spans 14 residues. Trimming stripped 7 bases from V and 6 bases from J, with 19 bases between. The CDR3 DNA is TGTGCCAGCACCCTTAGGGGGTTCAGTGGCGAGCAGTACTTC. Protein sequence: CASTLRGFSGEQYF.

The chain is built from TRBV12-3 or TRBV12-4 and TRBJ2-1; D is possibly TRBD2 (6 bases). The CDR3 has 14 residues. V dropped 7 bases and J dropped 3 bases, with 13 bases sitting between them. This CDR3 reads CASNGLSDYNEQFF. CDR3 DNA: TGTGCCAGCAACGGACTATCCGACTACAATGAGCAGTTCTTC.

J is TRBJ1-2 and V is TRBV29-1; no clear D gene. Germline CDR1 is SQVTM and CDR2 is ANQGSEA. The CDR3 contains 13 residues. The V and J ends lost 1 base and 2 bases respectively, with 8 bases between them. DNA for the CDR3: TGCAGCGTTGAAGTCGGCAGGAACTATGGCTACACCTTC. It encodes CSVEVGRNYGYTF.

This chain joins TRBV6-5 and TRBJ2-5; 8 nucleotides align to TRBD2. Germline assignment: CDR1 MNHEY and CDR2 SVGAGI. This CDR3 has 15 amino acids. The J segment lost 3 bases and the V segment lost 6 bases, leaving 9 bases of the junction unmatched. As DNA, the CDR3 is TGTGCCAGCAGCTTCGGGGGGGCCGTGAAAGAGACCCAGTACTTC. Protein sequence: CASSFGGAVKETQYF.

This chain uses TRBV29-1 with TRBJ1-2; no reliable D call. V lost 2 bases, J lost 0 bases, and 10 bases lay in between. CDR1 is SQVTM and CDR2 is ANQGSEA in the germline V gene. This CDR3 has 14 residues. The CDR3 DNA reads as TGCAGCGTTGAACAAGGAGTCCCTAACTATGGCTACACCTTC. Protein: CSVEQGVPNYGYTF.

The chain employs TRBV6-2 or TRBV6-3 and TRBJ2-4, with 8 bases matching TRBD1. The CDR3 loop spans 15 amino acids. Germline values: CDR1 MNHEY, CDR2 SVGEGT. V lost 9 bases to trimming and J lost 3 bases; unmatched junction nucleotides: 10. The CDR3 spells CARTGEGMDKNIQYF. CDR3 nucleotide sequence: TGTGCCAGGACAGGGGAAGGGATGGACAAAAACATTCAGTACTTC.

This clonotype was recorded many times. The junction and the germline gene differ at one end; a read error may be behind it. The chain recombines TRBV20-1 with TRBJ2-7; TRBD1 matches 8 bases. CDR1 and CDR2 (germline): DFQATT, SNEGSKA (reference sequence). This CDR3 has 13 residues. CDR3 in amino acids: CSARGQGTYEQYF. CDR3 DNA: TGCAGCGCTAGAGGACAGGGCACCTACGAGCAGTACTTC.

The chain links TRBV7-9 to TRBJ2-7; D perhaps matches TRBD1 (6 bases). Trimming removed 6 bases from V and 2 bases from J, with 17 bases in between. The CDR3 has 15 amino acids. Germline loops: CDR1 SEHNR, CDR2 FQNEAQ (reference sequence). The CDR3 protein is CASRSTRDKTYEQYF. The CDR3 bases are TGTGCCAGCAGATCGACCCGGGACAAAACCTACGAGCAGTACTTC.

This clonotype was seen more than once but under ten times. The chain combines TRBV13 with TRBJ2-7, with D perhaps TRBD1 (6 bases). This CDR3 comprises 16 residues. Trimming cost V 5 bases and J 4 bases, with 21 bases left between them. CDR1 and CDR2 from the germline V gene are PRHDT and FYEKMQ (reference sequence). CDR3 sequence reads: CASSQAFGTPTYEQYF. DNA of the CDR3: TGTGCCAGCAGCCAGGCTTTCGGGACACCTACTTACGAGCAGTACTTC.

The table lists this clonotype with a few counts. J is TRBJ2-7 and V is TRBV5-1; TRBD1 matches 8 bases. Germline trimming cut 0 bases from V and 2 bases from J; bases unmatched to any gene: 4. The CDR3 is 15 residues long. Germline CDR1 is SGHRS and CDR2 is YFSETQ. The CDR3 region has the DNA TGCGCCAGCAGCTTGGATGCGGGACAGGCCTACGAGCAGTACTTC. Amino acid sequence: CASSLDAGQAYEQYF.

The V gene is TRBV4-3, the J gene TRBJ1-6, with D unresolved. The CDR3 is made up of 15 amino acids. V lost 2 bases to trimming and J lost 8 bases, with 13 bases between them. CDR1 and CDR2 (germline): LGHNA, YSLEER. CDR3 sequence (DNA): TGCGCCAGCAGCCAAAATGGGGAGGTGTATTCACCCCTCCACTTT. Translated, it gives CASSQNGEVYSPLHF.

This clonotype turned up a few times. A read error may account for a junction end that differs from germline. The genes are TRBV7-7 and TRBJ2-5, with D possibly TRBD1 on 6 matching bases. Germline-derived CDR1 and CDR2 are SSHAT and FNYEAQ (reference sequence). This CDR3 is built from 15 residues. Here the CDR3 DNA reads TGTGCTAGCAGCTTAGGTTCAGGGACACAAGAGACCCAGTACTTC. The encoded protein is CASSLGSGTQETQYF.

The chain combines TRBV7-2 with TRBJ2-5; 10 bases are shared with TRBD2. Losses at the gene ends were 5 bases for V and 5 bases for J; bases not matched to a gene: 8. The germline V gene encodes CDR1 SGHTA and CDR2 FQGNSA. The CDR3 consists of 15 residues. The CDR3 is CASSVTAGGTETQYF. The CDR3 DNA reads TGTGCCAGCAGCGTAACAGCGGGGGGGACGGAGACCCAGTACTTC.

The V gene is TRBV28, the J gene TRBJ1-2; TRBD1 is a possible D gene (5 bases). Germline V gene lookup returns CDR1 MDHEN and CDR2 SYDVKM. The CDR3 covers 13 residues. The V end lost 5 bases, the J end lost 8 bases, and 15 bases lay between the germline ends. In DNA, the CDR3 is TGTGCCAGCAGTCGGGGACCCTCCAGGGGCTACACCTTC. As protein: CASSRGPSRGYTF.

This clonotype occurred a few times. V usage is TRBV14 and J usage is TRBJ2-1; 8 nucleotides match TRBD1. This CDR3 has 14 residues. CDR1 and CDR2 from the germline V gene are SGHDN and FVKESK. J was trimmed by 8 bases and V by 4 bases; bases with no gene match: 7. CDR3 bases: TGTGCCAGCAGCCCTTGGACAGGGTACCATGAGCAGTTCTTC. Its protein product is CASSPWTGYHEQFF. The full variable domain, its missing parts supplied by reference TRBV14 and TRBJ2-1, is EAGVTQFPSHSVIEKGQTVTLRCDPISGHDNLYWYRRVMGKEIKFLLHFVKESKQDESGMPNNRFLAERTGGTYSTLKVQPAELEDSGVYFCASSPWTGYHEQFFGPGTRLTVL.

The chain links TRBV2 to TRBJ2-1; weak D call: TRBD1 (6 bases). The CDR3 sequence is 14 residues long. Trimming took off 6 bases at V and 0 bases at J, with 9 bases between the two ends. From germline, CDR1 is SNHLY and CDR2 FYNNEI. The CDR3 DNA reads as TGTGCCAGCAGGGGGGCGGTCTCCTACAATGAGCAGTTCTTC. Amino acids: CASRGAVSYNEQFF.

This chain connects TRBV6-2 or TRBV6-3 to TRBJ2-5, with D perhaps matching TRBD2 (5 bases). The J call may be in error: the DNA end matches TRBJ2-4 better. In germline, CDR1 is MNHEY, CDR2 SVGEGT. The CDR3 has 15 amino acids. The CDR3 sequence is CASSYERVTKNIQYF. CDR3 DNA sequence: TGTGCCAGCAGTTACGAGAGGGTGACCAAAAACATTCAGTACTTC.

This clonotype has just one count. A much larger clone sits a single nucleotide away, making a read error possible. The chain is built from TRBV29-1 and TRBJ2-5; TRBD2 aligns across 7 bases. The end of the DNA is better explained by TRBJ2-7, so the J call may be wrong. The CDR3 runs to 13 residues. CDR1 SQVTM and CDR2 ANQGSEA come from the germline V gene. The CDR3 DNA reads as TGCAGCGTTGGACGGGGGGATATCTACGAGCAGTACTTC. Translating it yields CSVGRGDIYEQYF.

The rearrangement links TRBV7-9 to TRBJ2-5; the D gene is possibly TRBD1 (6 bases). Germline lookup yields CDR1 SEHNR and CDR2 FQNEAQ (reference sequence). The length of the CDR3 is 18 residues. Trimming stripped 7 bases from V and 0 bases from J, with 24 bases between. The CDR3 nucleotides are TGTGCCAGCACTCCTAGACAGGCTTCATGGGGTTACCAAGAGACCCAGTACTTC. Residues: CASTPRQASWGYQETQYF.

In its sample, this clonotype was seen a few times. V usage is TRBV20-1 and J usage is TRBJ2-7; D gene uncertain. CDR3 size: 13 residues. Germline V gives CDR1 DFQATT, CDR2 SNEGSKA (reference sequence). V lost 1 base to trimming and J lost 3 bases, with 10 bases between them. DNA for the CDR3: TGCAGTGCTAGAGGACGGAACTTCTACGAGCAGTACTTC. This encodes CSARGRNFYEQYF.

The chain joins TRBV9 to TRBJ2-6; 7 bases are a match to TRBD1. The length of the CDR3 is 17 residues. Germline V gene sequence: CDR1 SGDLS, CDR2 YYNGEE. After removal of 6 bases from V and 0 bases from J, the junction contained 9 bases not matched to a gene. CDR3 bases: TGTGCCAGCACCCGACAGGGTTCCCTCTCTGGGGCCAACGTCCTGACTTTC. Translation: CASTRQGSLSGANVLTF. Using reference TRBV9 and TRBJ2-6 for the parts outside the CDR3, the full variable domain is DSGVTQTPKHLITATGQRVTLRCSPRSGDLSVYWYQQSLDQGLQFLIQYYNGEERAKGNILERFSAQQFPDLHSELNLSSLELGDSALYFCASTRQGSLSGANVLTFGAGSRLTVL.

This clonotype was seen only a few times. The chain joins TRBV27 to TRBJ2-4; 7 positions agree with TRBD2. The J call is uncertain, as TRBJ2-7 better fits the DNA end. Per the germline V gene, CDR1 is MNHEY and CDR2 is SMNVEV (reference sequence). The CDR3 contains 14 residues. In DNA, the CDR3 is TGTGCCAGCAGCCCTAGCGGACCCGCCTACGAGCAGTACTTC. Translated, it gives CASSPSGPAYEQYF.

The chain has TRBV20-1 and TRBJ2-1; 9 bases line up with TRBD1. With V trimmed by 4 bases and J by 7 bases, 11 bases remained unmatched. The CDR3 is 15 amino acids. Germline V gene lookup returns CDR1 DFQATT and CDR2 SNEGSKA (reference sequence). This chain's CDR3 is CSAKDSGTGLNEQFF. CDR3 DNA sequence: TGCAGTGCTAAAGACTCGGGGACAGGGCTAAATGAGCAGTTCTTC.

This chain uses TRBV15 with TRBJ2-1; TRBD1 matches 9 bases. This CDR3 has 18 amino acids. Germline CDR1 is LNHNV and CDR2 is YYDKDF (reference sequence). With V trimmed by 0 bases and J by 6 bases, 12 bases remained unmatched. Here the CDR3 DNA reads TGTGCCACCAGCAGAGACCGACCCGGGACAGGGACGTTCAATGAGCAGTTCTTC. This encodes CATSRDRPGTGTFNEQFF.

This clonotype was seen more than once but under ten times. The chain joins TRBV4-1 to TRBJ2-7, with 9 bases matching TRBD2. The end of the DNA is better explained by TRBJ2-5, so the J call may be wrong. Per germline, CDR1 MGHRA and CDR2 YSYEKL. The CDR3 extends over 15 amino acids. The CDR3 DNA follows: TGCGCCAGCAGCCAAGATCGCCTAGCGGGGGAGACCCAGTACTTC. Its translation: CASSQDRLAGETQYF.

This clonotype has a handful of counts. At one of its ends the junction is not consistent with the germline gene, which may arise from a read error. The CDR3 region has the DNA TGCGCCAGCAGATTGGGGCCCGCTACTAGGGGAGAGACCCAGTACTTC. It specifies CASRLGPATRGETQYF. The rearrangement links TRBV5-1 to TRBJ2-5; either TRBD1 or TRBD2 may fit D (5 bases each). Looked up from germline, CDR1 is SGHRS and CDR2 is YFSETQ. The length of the CDR3 is 16 residues. Supplemented by reference TRBV5-1 and TRBJ2-5, the full variable domain reads KAGVTQTPRYLIKTRGQQVTLSCSPISGHRSVSWYQQTPGQGLQFLFEYFSETQRNKGNFPGRFSGRQFSNSRSEMNVSTLELGDSALYLCASRLGPATRGETQYFGPGTRLLVL.

The CDR3, as DNA: TGCGCCAGCAGCTCCCGGACAGGGAGCTGCGAGCAGTACTTC. Amino acids: CASSSRTGSCEQYF. The chain combines TRBV5-1 with TRBJ2-7; 8 bases agree with TRBD1. Trimming at V came to 3 bases and at J to 6 bases, leaving 8 bases not matched to a gene. Looked up from germline, CDR1 is SGHRS and CDR2 is YFSETQ. There are 14 residues in the CDR3.

J is TRBJ1-5 and V is TRBV6-1; D possibly corresponds to TRBD1 (5 bases). The CDR3 length is 13 residues. CDR1 is MNHNS, CDR2 SASEGT, per germline. V was trimmed by 7 bases and J by 4 bases, leaving 11 bases between them. CDR3 amino acids: CASTRDGNQPQHF. CDR3 bases: TGTGCCAGCACCCGGGACGGTAATCAGCCCCAGCATTTT.

DNA for the CDR3: TGTGCCAGCAGCTTAGCGGCGTTGGTGGCAGGGCTCAATTCACCCCTCCACTTT. Its protein product is CASSLAALVAGLNSPLHF. The V call is TRBV7-2, the J call TRBJ1-6; D perhaps matches TRBD1 (5 bases). V lost 0 bases to trimming and J lost 7 bases, with 19 bases between them. This CDR3 comprises 18 residues. CDR1 SGHTA and CDR2 FQGNSA come from the germline V gene.